This T cell receptor (beta chain) was identified in a study of T-cell reconstitution after alpha-beta-depleted transplantation in children (TCRdb year 2016). Looking at the study overall: Using TCR repertoire profiling, the study quantitatively followed how T-cell immune reconstitution unfolded in children after TCRalphabeta/CD19-depleted allogeneic hematopoietic cell transplantation. The research as a whole found: Apparently early alphabetaT-cell count recovery about two months after transplant reportedly relied on only several hundred rapidly expanded clones derived from non-depleted graft cells. Hyperexpanded clone frequencies declined over subsequent months; after one year, T-cell counts and TCRbeta diversity were mostly attributed to newly produced T cells. In some patients, high TCRbeta diversity at day 60 was attributed to recipient T cells and intrathymic progenitors that had survived conditioning.

Library prep was done by PCR. TCRdb lists the instrument as Illumina HiSeq 2500. Molecular barcoding was employed in the preparation of TCR libraries, with unique molecular identifiers being used to normalize TCRbeta repertoire quantification. TCRdb reran the public reads through fastp at Q25 and MiXCR, keeping productive beta chains. Identical CDR3 protein sequences are pooled into one entry, listed with their most common genes and DNA. The sample has about 830,000 distinct CDR3 sequences on record, roughly 16% of them singletons. The top ten hold approximately 5% of the sample. Via the germline V gene, CDR1 is SGHRS and CDR2 YFSETQ. Trimmed from V: 1 base; trimmed from J: 2 bases; junction bases lacking a gene match: 6. The CDR3 starts with the cysteine, ends with the phenylalanine, and has 15 residues. Kept here is only the CDR3 DNA, which spans 45 bases and is read in frame from base 1. The intended sense of this specimen's treatment or condition label: allogeneic hematopoietic cell transplantation with graft depleted of TCRalphabeta T cells and CD19 B cells. TCRalphabeta/CD19-depleted allogeneic hematopoietic cell grafts were given to the transplant recipients, all of whom were children.

Only a few counts were recorded for this clonotype. The antigen it recognizes is unknown. Base qualities are not recorded, but no much larger clone differs from it by a single base. The V and J segments used are TRBV5-1 and TRBJ2-7, with TRBD1 matching 7 junction bases. The receptor was isolated from a male patient younger than 18 who had a stem cell transplant for acute lymphoblastic leukemia, so the T cells may come from the graft donor. The source material was PBMCs, mostly from graft donor cells, sampled 360 days after TCRalphabeta/CD19-depleted stem cell transplant. CDR3 region: CASSLILGGAYEQYF. At the DNA level, the sequence is TGCGCCAGCAGCTTGATATTAGGGGGCGCCTACGAGCAGTACTTC.